A selection of T cell receptor beta chains follows, all from one sample in a study of T cells in Graves' hyperthyroidism and ophthalmopathy. MiXCR, run by TCRdb on the multiplex PCR reads, gives a single entry per CDR3 protein. Of about 690,000 distinct CDR3 sequences in the sample, about 18% were seen once. Sequencing used blood. The source of these receptors is a man aged 45 to 65 with Graves' hyperthyroidism. Each CDR3 is given with its conserved first and last residue. Fields, in order: J gene, V gene, clone size, D gene, CDR3 DNA, CDR3 protein. The D gene is left open where the match is weak. The size entry is marked missing in some rows and otherwise reads once, few, many or a size class.

TRBJ2-1 TRBV29-1 few NA TGCAGCGCCCACCCCCTAGGGGAAAGAGACCCCAATGAGCAGTTCTTC CSAHPLGERDPNEQFF
TRBJ2-3 TRBV4-1 few TRBD2 TGCGCCAGCAGCCAAGATCCACCACGATTCGAACGGGAGGGCCGAGGGGGCACAGATACGCAGTATTTT CASSQDPPRFEREGRGGTDTQYF
TRBJ1-1 TRBV4-3 few NA TGCGCCAGCAGCCAAGATGCGCCAATGAACACTGAAGCTTTCTTT CASSQDAPMNTEAFF
TRBJ1-4 TRBV7-2 few NA TGTGCCAGCAGCTTAGTCAGGGGCGAAAAACTGTTTTTT CASSLVRGEKLFF
TRBJ2-7 TRBV19 NA TRBD2 TGTGCCAGTAGCCGCCTCAGAGCGGGAGTCGACGAGCAGTACTTC CASSRLRAGVDEQYF
TRBJ1-1 TRBV19 many TRBD1 TGTGCCAGTAGGGCTTCCGGGACAGGGCACACTGAAGCTTTCTTT CASRASGTGHTEAFF
TRBJ2-7 TRBV7-2 NA NA TGTGCCAGCAGTCCGAATAGGGACGAGCAGTACTTC CASSPNRDEQYF
TRBJ2-3 TRBV5-5 many TRBD1 TGTGCCAGCAGCCGAGGACAGGGAAGCACAGATACGCAGTATTTT CASSRGQGSTDTQYF
TRBJ2-7 TRBV15 NA NA TGTGCCACCAGCAGAGATAAGTTCCTCTACGAGCAGTACTTC CATSRDKFLYEQYF
TRBJ2-1 TRBV9 NA TRBD2 TGTGCCAGCAGCGTAGAAGGGACTAGCGAGACCCCCTCCTACAATGAGCAGTTCTTC CASSVEGTSETPSYNEQFF
TRBJ2-3 TRBV29-1 NA NA TGCAGCGTTGGAGGGGCGGCGGTGGATACGCAGTATTTT CSVGGAAVDTQYF
TRBJ1-4 TRBV11-2 many NA TGTGCCAGCAGCTCGAACCGGGAGGCCTTTGAAAAACTGTTTTTT CASSSNREAFEKLFF
TRBJ2-1 TRBV12-3/TRBV12-4 NA NA TGTGCCAGCAGTTCCTATTTAACACAGAACTCCTACAATGAGCAGTTCTTC CASSSYLTQNSYNEQFF
TRBJ2-1 TRBV7-6 NA NA TGTGCCAGCAGCTTAGATCGGGGCCTTAGGGTTGAGCAGTTCTTC CASSLDRGLRVEQFF
TRBJ2-7 TRBV20-1 NA TRBD2 TGCAGTGCGTCGGATACTAGCGCCTACTCCTACGAGCAGTACTTC CSASDTSAYSYEQYF
TRBJ2-7 TRBV27 NA NA TGTGCCAGCAGTTTAAGGGGAGACGGATTCTACGAGCAGTACTTC CASSLRGDGFYEQYF
TRBJ1-1 TRBV11-2 many NA TGTGCCAGCAGCCGCGTGGGCCACGGGAACACTGAAGCTTTCTTT CASSRVGHGNTEAFF
TRBJ1-1 TRBV6-1 many NA TGTGCCAGCAGGAACAGAGATTCGAACACTGAAGCTTTCTTT CASRNRDSNTEAFF
TRBJ1-1 TRBV25-1 NA NA TGTGCCAGCAGTGAGCGGGGTGGGGGAACAACTGAAGCTTTCTTT CASSERGGGTTEAFF
TRBJ1-2 TRBV5-1 NA NA TGCGCCAGCAGCGTCGATTGGGACACCCGCTATGGCTACACCTTC CASSVDWDTRYGYTF
TRBJ1-2 TRBV7-9 many NA TGTGCCAGCCAGGAGGGGCTCTATGGCTACACCTTC CASQEGLYGYTF
TRBJ1-3 TRBV20-1 NA NA TGCAGTGCTACCTCGACACACCTCTCTGGAAACACCATATATTTT CSATSTHLSGNTIYF
TRBJ2-7 TRBV28 many NA TGTGCCAGCAGACCCTCGGACAGTCTCTACGAGCAGTACTTC CASRPSDSLYEQYF
TRBJ2-1 TRBV11-1 many NA TGTGCCAGCAGCTTAGTCAGCTTCAATGAGCAGTTCTTC CASSLVSFNEQFF
TRBJ1-1 TRBV18 NA NA TGTGCCAGCTCACCACCGTGTACCGGCCCCACTGAAGCTTTCTTT CASSPPCTGPTEAFF
TRBJ1-1 TRBV5-1 NA NA TGCGCCAGCACCAAGGGACTCCAGAACACTGAAGCTTTCTTT CASTKGLQNTEAFF
TRBJ2-7 TRBV20-1 many TRBD1 TGCAGTGCCGACAGGGGTCTAACCATCTCCTACGAGCAGTACTTC CSADRGLTISYEQYF
TRBJ1-2 TRBV10-3 many NA TGTGCCATCAGTGAGTCGGTGGACAGCTATGGCTACACCTTC CAISESVDSYGYTF
TRBJ1-5 TRBV2 NA NA TGTGCCAGCAGGAAGGAAGTGGGCAATCAGCCCCAGCATTTT CASRKEVGNQPQHF
TRBJ2-3 TRBV3-1 few NA TGTGCCAGCAGCCAAGTGGTTTCCACAGATACGCAGTATTTT CASSQVVSTDTQYF
TRBJ2-3 TRBV6-1 few TRBD2 TGTGCCAGCAGTGAGGAGCGGGGGAGGGTGGCAGATACGCAGTATTTT CASSEERGRVADTQYF
TRBJ1-4 TRBV9 NA TRBD1 TGTGCCAGCAGCGTCGGGACAGGATCTGCAACTAATGAGAAACTGTTTTTT CASSVGTGSATNEKLFF
TRBJ1-2 TRBV6-1 NA NA TGTGCCAGCAGAGGACCAGTTGCCTATGGCTACACCTTC CASRGPVAYGYTF
TRBJ2-1 TRBV24-1 many NA TGTGCCACCAGTGAGACGAAAGGGGGAGTCTACAATGAGCAGTTCTTC CATSETKGGVYNEQFF
TRBJ2-1 TRBV20-1 few TRBD2 TGCAGTGCTAGAGATCCCCTAGCGGGAGTTCGGGTTCATGAGCAGTTCTTC CSARDPLAGVRVHEQFF
TRBJ2-5 TRBV2 many NA TGTGCCAGCAGCCCACCAACAGGGCCTCAAGAGACCCAGTACTTC CASSPPTGPQETQYF
TRBJ2-1 TRBV5-1 many TRBD2 TGCGCCAGCAGCGGAGATACTAGCGGAGCCTACAATGAGCAGTTCTTC CASSGDTSGAYNEQFF
TRBJ2-7 TRBV7-2 NA TRBD2 TGTGCCAGCAGGGGGACTAGCGGGAGTCTCGAGCAGTACTTC CASRGTSGSLEQYF
TRBJ2-1 TRBV20-1 few TRBD2 TGCAGTGCTAGAGATCGGTGGACTAGTTTGTACAATGAGCAGTTCTTC CSARDRWTSLYNEQFF
TRBJ2-3 TRBV25-1 few NA TGTGCCAGCGAGGACGGCCGACTCACAGATACGCAGTATTTT CASEDGRLTDTQYF
TRBJ2-2 TRBV6-1 NA NA TGTGCCAGCAGTGGGGCCGGGGAGCTGTTTTTT CASSGAGELFF
TRBJ2-7 TRBV7-2 few NA TGTGCCAGCAGCTTACAAGGGGCTCTTGACGAGCAGTACTTC CASSLQGALDEQYF
TRBJ2-7 TRBV5-1 many NA TGCGCCACCCAGACCGGCCCCAGTTCCTACGAGCAGTACTTC CATQTGPSSYEQYF
TRBJ2-5 TRBV30 many TRBD2 TGTGCCTGGAGTAAGAAACTAGCGGAAGAGACCCAGTACTTC CAWSKKLAEETQYF
TRBJ1-6 TRBV4-3 few NA TGCGCCAGCAGCCAGGAAACGGACGGATCGTATAATTCACCCCTCCACTTT CASSQETDGSYNSPLHF
TRBJ2-7 TRBV18 NA NA TGTGCCAGCTCAAACAGGGAGGACGAGCAGTACTTC CASSNREDEQYF
TRBJ1-2 TRBV5-1 NA NA TGCGCCAGCAGCTTGGTTAGCCGGGATGGCTACACCTTC CASSLVSRDGYTF
TRBJ2-3 TRBV6-2/TRBV6-3 NA NA TGTGCCAGCATAGGCGGGAATGGAGATACGCAGTATTTT CASIGGNGDTQYF
TRBJ1-5 TRBV12-3/TRBV12-4 many NA TGTGCCAGCAAGTCGGGGGGCTATAGCAATCAGCCCCAGCATTTT CASKSGGYSNQPQHF
TRBJ2-1 TRBV11-2 many NA TGTGCCAGCAGCTTAGCGACGGCGAGCTCCTACAATGAGCAGTTCTTC CASSLATASSYNEQFF
TRBJ2-1 TRBV15 many NA TGTGCCACCAGCCGGCGGGACACCTCCTACAATGAGCAGTTCTTC CATSRRDTSYNEQFF
TRBJ1-6 TRBV7-8 NA TRBD1 TGTGCCAGCAGCCACCCGACAGGGGCTGGTGGTTCACCCCTCCACTTT CASSHPTGAGGSPLHF